The sequence of this T cell receptor beta chain was determined in a study of shared clonotypes between healthy human individuals. In germline, CDR1 is MDHEN, CDR2 SYDVKM. V was pared by 6 bases and J by 4 bases, with 7 bases of the junction left unmatched. The CDR3 runs to 14 residues. Original handling: Filtering was not the same, since immunoSEQ gave junction-only sequences without quality scores. The method was immunoSEQ multiplex PCR; TCRdb's version includes in-frame clones alone and lacks a portion of them. That table supplies the V and J calls and clone size; D and trimming were determined from the DNA. The table includes over a million clones, approximately 78% detected once. Study-wide findings and caveats: At large depth, rarefaction still showed sorted-subset sequencing to be incomplete. Estimated richness values were generally larger in naive subsets than in memory subsets.

In the CD4+ fraction, cells were divided into CD45RA+ naive and CD45RA-negative memory subsets. Worth noting for this clone: Its antigen remains unidentified.

The genes are TRBV28 and TRBJ2-5; 8 bases align to TRBD2. This clonotype was sampled from a man aged 18 to 35 in good health. Some clones in this sample may be carry-over from other donors' samples. Sequencing was done on a sample of memory CD4+ T cells from PBMCs. Subset specified: CD45RA-negative fraction. CDR3 region: CASRGAGVRETQYF. CDR3 sequence (DNA): TGTGCCAGCAGAGGAGCGGGAGTCCGAGAGACCCAGTACTTC.